This TCR beta chain emerged from a study of T cell repertoires in cytomegalovirus infection (dated by TCRdb to between 2018 and 2021). About the study as a whole: Because public TCR beta signatures pointed to carriage of CMV infection together with the matching HLA type, the HLA type of each donor mattered for the analysis. Beyond this particular receptor, the publication reports: The ex vivo response was dominated by HLA-C-restricted CMV-specific TCR beta clonotypes, which also provided the single most frequent clonotype in two of eight donors. Cumulative frequency of public TCR beta family members discriminated carriers of CMV infection plus the relevant HLA type in this cohort and an independent roughly 320-donor cohort.

Sequencing relied on an Illumina HiSeq 1500. The public reads were reprocessed in TCRdb via fastp at Q25 and MiXCR, keeping in-frame beta chains. When rows share a CDR3 protein, they turn into one entry using the most common DNA and genes. The sample table contains tens of thousands of distinct CDR3 sequences; only one count was recorded for under 4.5% of them. The ten largest clones represent under 25% of the sample. This clonotype showed up many times. Its cognate antigen has yet to be identified. Base qualities are not recorded, but no much larger clone differs from it by a single base. Trimming removed 7 bases from V and 1 base from J; the gene matches leave 11 bases unexplained. The germline V gene gives CDR1 as MDHEN and CDR2 as SYDVKM. Counted from cysteine to phenylalanine, this CDR3 has 18 amino acids. Left in the record is the CDR3 DNA by itself, 54 bases read in frame from the first base.

The sample consisted of PBMCs. The V and J genes are TRBV28 and TRBJ2-1, with TRBD2 matching 12 junction bases. The receptor was isolated from a human donor in good health (CMV status not recorded). Some clones in this sample may be carry-over from other donors' samples. The CDR3 region reads CASTPGLAGIQSYNEQFF. In nucleotides, the sequence is TGTGCCAGCACCCCCGGACTAGCGGGAATCCAATCCTACAATGAGCAGTTCTTC.